This T cell receptor beta chain was documented in a study of monozygotic twins with inflammatory bowel disease. Study conclusions and caveats: Clonotype overlap with others was lower in IBD patients than in healthy twins, a difference that was greatest with disease activity.

The germline V gene has CDR1 ENHRY and CDR2 SYGVKD. The CDR3 has 15 residues. Every TCR library drew on around 3,400 ng of total RNA. TCRdb reanalyzed the 5' RACE reads, giving one entry per CDR3 protein sequence and no DNA. This sample lists approximately 400,000 distinct CDR3 sequences; its ten largest clones have around 2.5%. On this clonotype itself: Its antigen is undetermined.

This TCR came from a human donor with ulcerative colitis or Crohn's disease, or a healthy co-twin of an affected twin (not recorded which). Sequenced input: blood. This chain links TRBV10-3 with TRBJ2-5; there is no DNA to check the TCRdb D call of TRBD1. CDR3: CAIEDRDRGQETQYF.